Listed here is a single TCR beta chain. Its specificity is not known. The CDR3 is 12 amino acids. V dropped 4 bases and J dropped 5; count of bases not matched to a gene: 2. Germline CDR1 is SQVTM and CDR2 is ANQGSEA. This specimen belongs to a study of CD8+CD57+ T cells in acquired aplastic anemia. General observations from the study: Patients and controls were found to share twenty-nine CD8+ CDR3 sequences.

Genomic DNA constituted the template upon which TCR beta VDJ and CDR3 profiling was performed. TCRdb independently ran MiXCR on the reads; one entry per CDR3 protein. Seen here are about 160,000 distinct CDR3 sequences, less than 60% observed once, and the top ten hold around 3%. Those patients picked for sequencing had displayed CD8+CD57+ cell expansion on flow cytometry. Every patient had severe acquired aplastic anemia. Patients were treatment-naive when blood was sampled. The V call is TRBV29-1, the J call TRBJ2-1; 7 nucleotides match TRBD2. This sequence originates from a human donor with aplastic anemia. The sequencing input was sorted CD4+, CD8+, or CD8+CD57+ T cells (not recorded which) from PBMCs. CDR3 amino acids: CSVAAGDNEQFF. CDR3 sequence (DNA): TGCAGCGTTGCCGCGGGGGACAATGAGCAGTTCTTC.